The 28 T cell receptor beta chains below were found in one sample sequenced in a study of blood T cell repertoires in COVID-19. Sequencing used immunoSEQ multiplex PCR; TCRdb keeps in-frame clones, though not all of them. The sample has about 68,000 clones, approximately 90% seen once. The sample comprised peripheral blood. These receptors were collected from a man aged 45 to 65 with COVID-19, enrolled during active disease.

This chain uses TRBV2 with TRBJ2-7; TRBD1 matches 12 bases. The CDR3 is 13 residues long. V shed 7 bases, J shed 10 bases, and the junction held 8 bases outside the gene matches. Germline V gene sequence: CDR1 SNHLY, CDR2 FYNNEI. CDR3 DNA sequence: TGTGCCAGCATGGGACAGGGGGCCGTAAAACAGTACGTC. Protein product: CASMGQGAVKQYV.

This chain uses TRBV11-1 with TRBJ2-7; D may be TRBD2 (6 bases). V was shortened by 5 bases and J by 3 bases, with 8 bases between the two germline ends. CDR1 and CDR2 (germline): SGHAT, FQDESV (reference sequence). The CDR3 has 12 residues. CDR3 region: CASSQTSYEQYF. In DNA, the CDR3 is TGTGCCAGCAGCCAGACTAGCTACGAGCAGTACTTC.

The chain uses TRBV28 and TRBJ2-1; 8 positions match TRBD2. Trimming removed 3 bases from V and 6 bases from J; junction bases left unmatched: 7. The CDR3 totals 15 residues. CDR1 is MDHEN and CDR2 is SYDVKM in the germline V gene. The CDR3 coding sequence is TGTGCCAGCAGTTTTCATACGGGACTAGTCAATGAGCAGTTCTTC. It encodes CASSFHTGLVNEQFF. Combining the CDR3 with reference TRBV28 and TRBJ2-1 gives the whole variable domain DVKVTQSSRYLVKRTGEKVFLECVQDMDHENMFWYRQDPGLGLRLIYFSYDVKMKEKGDIPEGYSVSREKKERFSLILESASTNQTSMYLCASSFHTGLVNEQFFGPGTRLTVL.

This clone was seen just once. The rearrangement joins TRBV6-2 or TRBV6-3 to TRBJ2-5; D gene unclear. There are 13 residues in the CDR3. Germline V gene data show CDR1 as MNHEY and CDR2 as SVGEGT. Deletions cut 5 bases from V and 5 bases from J, with 12 bases between. This CDR3 is CASSTQAIETQYF. The CDR3 nucleotides are TGTGCCAGCAGTACTCAAGCTATTGAGACCCAGTACTTC.

V is TRBV4-1 and J is TRBJ2-2, with 10 bases lining up with TRBD2. The CDR3 consists of 17 residues. V trimming: 2 bases; J trimming: 8 bases; junction bases outside the gene matches: 11. Germline CDR1 and CDR2: MGHRA and YSYEKL. The CDR3, as DNA: TGCGCCAGCAGCCAACCGGGACTAGCGAGAACAGGTGGGGAGCTGTTTTTT. Translated: CASSQPGLARTGGELFF.

The chain is built from TRBV9 and TRBJ2-7; possibly TRBD1 for D (5 bases). V was shortened by 4 bases and J by 3 bases, with 23 bases between the two germline ends. This CDR3 is built from 17 residues. Germline CDR1 is SGDLS and CDR2 is YYNGEE. The CDR3 is CASSPGQGFRGFYEQYF. CDR3 sequence (DNA): TGTGCCAGCAGCCCCGGTCAGGGATTTAGGGGCTTCTACGAGCAGTACTTC.

CDR3 sequence: CASGRQGPLSNYGYTF. In DNA, the CDR3 is TGTGCCAGCGGACGACAGGGGCCTTTATCTAACTATGGCTACACCTTC. This chain links TRBV3-1 (or the pseudogene TRBV3-2) with TRBJ1-2; 8 bases are shared with TRBD1. Germline V gene data show CDR1 as LGHDT and CDR2 as YNNKEL (reference sequence). After removal of 8 bases from V and 0 bases from J, the junction contained 11 bases not matched to a gene. This CDR3 is 16 amino acids long.

The chain carries TRBV28 and TRBJ2-1; the match to TRBD2 covers 7 bases. Germline V gives CDR1 MDHEN, CDR2 SYDVKM. V gave up 6 bases and J gave up 0 bases; unmatched junction bases: 11. This CDR3 region has 17 residues. Here the CDR3 reads CASRPRTSVSSYNEQFF. The CDR3 DNA follows: TGTGCCAGCAGACCAAGAACTAGCGTTAGCTCCTACAATGAGCAGTTCTTC.

The chain uses TRBV7-8 and TRBJ1-3; D uncertain. Germline-derived CDR1 and CDR2 are SGHVS and FQNEAQ. V shed 1 base and J shed 0 bases, with 10 bases lying between them. CDR3 length: 16 residues. CDR3 sequence (DNA): TGTGCCAGCAGCTTAGGCAGTTTCGTCTCTGGAAACACCATATATTTT. Amino acids: CASSLGSFVSGNTIYF.

The chain joins TRBV10-3 to TRBJ1-2; D ambiguous. The CDR3 sequence is 15 residues long. Trimming stripped 4 bases from V and 0 bases from J, with 12 bases between. Germline V gene sequence: CDR1 ENHRY, CDR2 SYGVKD. CDR3 bases: TGTGCCATCAGTGTGACCAATGGAGCTAACTATGGCTACACCTTC. Encoded protein: CAISVTNGANYGYTF.

The J gene is TRBJ2-5, the V gene TRBV6-2 or TRBV6-3, with D maybe TRBD1 (5 bases). The germline CDR1 and CDR2 sequences are MNHEY and SVGEGT. This CDR3 spans 11 amino acids. Trimming took 5 bases from V and 4 from J, leaving 5 bases between them. The chain's CDR3 is CASSQGETQYF. CDR3 in DNA: TGTGCCAGCAGTCAGGGAGAGACCCAGTACTTC.

This clone was picked up a small number of times. The CDR3 DNA reads TGTGCCAGCAGCGTGGGACAGAACTCCTACAATGAGCAGTTCTTC. Protein sequence: CASSVGQNSYNEQFF. The chain links TRBV9 to TRBJ2-1; 7 positions match TRBD1. This CDR3 comprises 15 residues. Germline assignment: CDR1 SGDLS and CDR2 YYNGEE. The junction had 2 bases not matched to a gene; V was cut back by 2 bases and J by 0 bases.

The V call is TRBV28, the J call TRBJ2-2, with no clear D. The CDR3 covers 13 residues. The germline V gene encodes CDR1 MDHEN and CDR2 SYDVKM. Trimming pared 7 bases from V and 2 bases from J, leaving 8 bases between. The CDR3 nucleotides are TGTGCCAGCACGGGTAGCAACACCGGGGAGCTGTTTTTT. Protein sequence: CASTGSNTGELFF.

This clone was observed a single time. The rearrangement uses TRBV7-6 and TRBJ2-7; D is ambiguous. Germline CDR1 reads SGHVS; CDR2 reads FNYEAQ. This CDR3 is 13 amino acids long. V gave up 5 bases and J gave up 7 bases, with 15 bases separating them. CDR3 sequence (DNA): TGTGCCAGCAGCCCCTCCGCCGGCGGTGAGCAGTACTTC. It codes for CASSPSAGGEQYF.

This clone was observed once. The chain joins TRBV24-1 to TRBJ2-3, with TRBD1 as a possible D gene (6 bases). The V end was cut by 3 bases, the J end by 6 bases, with 15 bases between. Germline CDR1 KGHDR, CDR2 SFDVKD. The CDR3 loop spans 15 amino acids. The CDR3 coding sequence is TGTGCCACCAGTGATCCAGGGGAGTCCAGGGATACGCAGTATTTT. Translated, it gives CATSDPGESRDTQYF.

The chain combines TRBV6-5 with TRBJ2-5, with TRBD1 matching over 7 bases. The CDR3 extends over 16 amino acids. The germline CDR1 and CDR2 sequences are MNHEY and SVGAGI. Unmatched junction bases numbered 7, after V lost 2 bases and J lost 1 base. The CDR3 region is CASSYGPGQLQETQYF. CDR3 bases: TGTGCCAGCAGTTACGGTCCGGGACAGCTCCAAGAGACCCAGTACTTC.

The chain uses TRBV7-9 and TRBJ2-2, with 10 bases matching TRBD2. The germline CDR1 and CDR2 sequences are SEHNR and FQNEAQ (reference sequence). V was clipped by 6 bases and J by 0 bases; unmatched bases: 1. The CDR3 is made up of 15 amino acids. The CDR3 region has the DNA TGTGCCAGCAGTACTAGCGGGACGAACACCGGGGAGCTGTTTTTT. This encodes CASSTSGTNTGELFF.

The rearrangement uses TRBV2 and TRBJ2-2, with 9 bases lining up with TRBD2. V gave up 0 bases and J gave up 5 bases; unmatched junction bases: 10. This CDR3 is built from 18 residues. The germline V gene has CDR1 SNHLY and CDR2 FYNNEI. The CDR3 DNA reads as TGTGCCAGCAGTGAAGCGGGTCTCGTGCTAGCGGGGACCGGGGAGCTGTTTTTT. This translates into CASSEAGLVLAGTGELFF.

In its sample, this clone was seen once. The rearrangement uses TRBV9 and TRBJ1-3, with D tentatively TRBD1 (6 bases). This CDR3 is 16 amino acids long. Germline V CDR1 and CDR2: SGDLS, YYNGEE. V was cut by 3 bases and J by 0 bases, with 13 bases left in between. The CDR3 coding sequence is TGTGCCAGCAGCGGAAGACAGGACCTCTCTGGAAACACCATATATTTT. It is translated as CASSGRQDLSGNTIYF.

This rearrangement joins TRBV24-1 to TRBJ2-5, with TRBD2 as a possible D gene (5 bases). V lost 4 bases and J 5 bases, leaving 10 bases between the germline ends. CDR1 and CDR2 from the germline V gene are KGHDR and SFDVKD. The CDR3 consists of 13 residues. CDR3 sequence: CATSETTGETQYF. For the CDR3, the DNA is TGTGCCACCAGTGAGACTACGGGGGAGACCCAGTACTTC.

This chain uses TRBV2 with TRBJ1-2; TRBD1 matches at 8 bases. CDR1 SNHLY and CDR2 FYNNEI come from the germline V gene. V dropped 3 bases and J dropped 8; count of bases not matched to a gene: 8. The CDR3 consists of 14 residues. The DNA for the CDR3 is TGTGCCAGCAGTGAGACCCAGGGGGCTGGGGGCTACACCTTC. Translated: CASSETQGAGGYTF.

The chain uses TRBV18 and TRBJ1-3; 8 nucleotides match TRBD1. The length of the CDR3 is 16 residues. V was clipped by 0 bases and J by 3 bases; unmatched bases: 4. Looked up from germline, CDR1 is KGHSH and CDR2 is LQKENI. This chain's CDR3 is CASSPPGQESGNTIYF. CDR3 bases: TGTGCCAGCTCACCACCGGGACAGGAGAGTGGAAACACCATATATTTT.

This clone was observed a few times. This chain uses TRBV27 with TRBJ2-1; TRBD2 aligns across 10 bases. The CDR3 is 14 amino acids. Germline V gene sequence: CDR1 MNHEY, CDR2 SMNVEV (reference sequence). J lost 3 bases, V lost 6 bases, and 2 bases had no gene match. The CDR3 DNA reads TGTGCCAGCAGCCGGACTAGCGGCTACAATGAGCAGTTCTTC. Protein sequence: CASSRTSGYNEQFF.

This sequence joins TRBV5-1 and TRBJ2-2, with 7 bases identical to TRBD2. This CDR3 spans 14 amino acids. The germline CDR1 and CDR2 sequences are SGHRS and YFSETQ. Trimming removed 4 bases from V and 6 bases from J; junction bases left unmatched: 6. In DNA, the CDR3 is TGCGCCAGCAGCCAAGCGGGATTGGCCGGGGAGCTGTTTTTT. Translated: CASSQAGLAGELFF.

The chain carries TRBV2 and TRBJ2-7; weak D call: TRBD1 (6 bases). The CDR3 runs to 13 residues. V lost 5 bases and J 3 bases, leaving 11 bases between the germline ends. Germline values: CDR1 SNHLY, CDR2 FYNNEI. DNA for the CDR3: TGTGCCAGCAGTCAGGACAGAAACTACGAGCAGTACGTC. Its translation: CASSQDRNYEQYV.

The chain recombines TRBV5-1 with TRBJ2-3, with TRBD1 matching over 8 bases. V shed 0 bases, J shed 6 bases, and the junction held 6 bases outside the gene matches. The germline CDR1 and CDR2 sequences are SGHRS and YFSETQ. The CDR3 sequence is 15 residues long. CDR3 residues: CASSLVSDRGDTQYF. As DNA, the CDR3 is TGCGCCAGCAGCTTGGTTTCCGACAGGGGTGATACGCAGTATTTT.

V and J are TRBV24-1 and TRBJ2-5; weak D call: TRBD2 (6 bases). Trimming left V 5 bases short and J 4 bases short, with 10 bases between. The CDR3 is 13 amino acids. The germline CDR1 and CDR2 sequences are KGHDR and SFDVKD. The CDR3 sequence is CATSVPGAETQYF. The DNA for the CDR3 is TGTGCCACCAGTGTCCCGGGAGCAGAGACCCAGTACTTC.

The chain carries TRBV6-5 and TRBJ2-3, with TRBD2 matching 7 bases. Germline trimming cut 4 bases from V and 4 bases from J; bases unmatched to any gene: 5. Germline V gene lookup returns CDR1 MNHEY and CDR2 SVGAGI. The CDR3 has 14 residues. CDR3 amino acids: CASSWEGRADTQYF. CDR3 DNA: TGTGCCAGCAGTTGGGAGGGCCGGGCAGATACGCAGTATTTT.